The clone carrying this T cell receptor beta chain was observed many times. The sample comes from a study of T cells after posttransplantation cyclophosphamide. Produced via immunoSEQ multiplex PCR; TCRdb's table is partial and in-frame only. Altogether about 38,000 clones were found in the sample, and no singletons occur. Sequencing input: PBMCs. The receptor comes from a man between 25 and 39 years old in good health and a related stem cell transplant donor.

CDR3 region: CATSDSYRGHIQYF. CDR3 coding DNA: TGTGCCACCAGTGACTCGTACAGGGGACACATTCAGTACTTC. The chain joins TRBV24-1 to TRBJ2-4, with 7 bases identical to TRBD1. Germline V gene sequence: CDR1 KGHDR, CDR2 SFDVKD. V was pared by 4 bases and J by 8 bases, with 7 bases of the junction left unmatched. The CDR3 is made up of 14 amino acids.